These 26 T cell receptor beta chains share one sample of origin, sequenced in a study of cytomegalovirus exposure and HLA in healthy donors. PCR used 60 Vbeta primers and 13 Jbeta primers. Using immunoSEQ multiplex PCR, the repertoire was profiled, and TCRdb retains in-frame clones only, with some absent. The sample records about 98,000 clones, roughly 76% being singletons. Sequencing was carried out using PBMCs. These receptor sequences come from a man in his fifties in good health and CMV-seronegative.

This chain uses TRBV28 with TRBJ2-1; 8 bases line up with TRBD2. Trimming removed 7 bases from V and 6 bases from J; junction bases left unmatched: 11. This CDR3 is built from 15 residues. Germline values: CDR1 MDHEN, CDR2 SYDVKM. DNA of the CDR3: TGTGCCAGCAACCCGGGAAGCGGGGGAGTCAATGAGCAGTTCTTC. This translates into CASNPGSGGVNEQFF.

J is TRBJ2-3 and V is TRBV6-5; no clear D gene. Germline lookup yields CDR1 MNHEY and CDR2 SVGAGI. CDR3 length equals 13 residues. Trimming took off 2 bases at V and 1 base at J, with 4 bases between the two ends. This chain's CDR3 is CASSYPGTDTQYF. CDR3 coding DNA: TGTGCCAGCAGTTACCCGGGCACAGATACGCAGTATTTT.

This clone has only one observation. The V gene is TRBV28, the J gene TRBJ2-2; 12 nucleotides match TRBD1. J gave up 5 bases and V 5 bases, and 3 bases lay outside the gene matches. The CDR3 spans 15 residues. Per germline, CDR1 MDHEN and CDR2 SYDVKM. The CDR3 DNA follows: TGTGCCAGCAGTCGGGACAGGGGGCAGACCGGGGAGCTGTTTTTT. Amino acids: CASSRDRGQTGELFF.

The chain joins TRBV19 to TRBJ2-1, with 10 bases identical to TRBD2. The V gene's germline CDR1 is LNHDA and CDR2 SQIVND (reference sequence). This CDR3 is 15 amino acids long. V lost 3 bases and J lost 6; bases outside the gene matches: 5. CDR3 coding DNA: TGTGCCAGTAGTATCAGTAGCGGGGGGTTCAATGAGCAGTTCTTC. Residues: CASSISSGGFNEQFF. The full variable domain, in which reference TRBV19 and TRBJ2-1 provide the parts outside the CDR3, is DGGITQSPKYLFRKEGQNVTLSCEQNLNHDAMYWYRQDPGQGLRLIYYSQIVNDFQKGDIAEGYSVSREKKESFPLTVTSAQKNPTAFYLCASSISSGGFNEQFFGPGTRLTVL.

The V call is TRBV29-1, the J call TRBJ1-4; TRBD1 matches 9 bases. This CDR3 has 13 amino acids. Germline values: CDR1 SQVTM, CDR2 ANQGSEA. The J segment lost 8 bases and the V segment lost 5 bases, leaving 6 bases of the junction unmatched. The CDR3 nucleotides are TGCAGCGTTCACAGGGGGCTTGGGGAAAAACTGTTTTTT. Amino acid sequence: CSVHRGLGEKLFF.

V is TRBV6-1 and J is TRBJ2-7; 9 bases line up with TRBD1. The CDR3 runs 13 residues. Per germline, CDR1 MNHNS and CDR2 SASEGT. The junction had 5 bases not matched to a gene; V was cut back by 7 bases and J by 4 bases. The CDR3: CASTPGQGYEQYF. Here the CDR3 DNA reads TGTGCCAGCACCCCGGGACAGGGATACGAGCAGTACTTC.

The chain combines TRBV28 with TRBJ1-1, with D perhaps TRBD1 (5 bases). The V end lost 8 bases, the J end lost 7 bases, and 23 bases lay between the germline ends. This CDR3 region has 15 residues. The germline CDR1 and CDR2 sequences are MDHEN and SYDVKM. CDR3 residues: CASRPPRGEAGEAFF. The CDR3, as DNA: TGTGCCAGCCGTCCGCCGCGGGGGGAAGCAGGTGAAGCTTTCTTT.

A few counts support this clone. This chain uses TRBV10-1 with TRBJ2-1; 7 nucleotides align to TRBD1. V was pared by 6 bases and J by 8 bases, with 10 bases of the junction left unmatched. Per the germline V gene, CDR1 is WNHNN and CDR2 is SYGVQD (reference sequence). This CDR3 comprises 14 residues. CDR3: CASSRDSSSDEQFF. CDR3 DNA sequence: TGCGCCAGCAGCCGGGACAGCTCAAGCGATGAGCAGTTCTTC.

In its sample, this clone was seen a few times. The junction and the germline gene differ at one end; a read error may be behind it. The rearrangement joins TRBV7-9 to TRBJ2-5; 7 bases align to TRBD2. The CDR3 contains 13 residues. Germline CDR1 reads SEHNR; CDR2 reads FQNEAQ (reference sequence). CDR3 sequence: CSSIGGRKETQYF. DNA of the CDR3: TGTTCCAGCATCGGGGGGAGGAAGGAGACCCAGTACTTC.

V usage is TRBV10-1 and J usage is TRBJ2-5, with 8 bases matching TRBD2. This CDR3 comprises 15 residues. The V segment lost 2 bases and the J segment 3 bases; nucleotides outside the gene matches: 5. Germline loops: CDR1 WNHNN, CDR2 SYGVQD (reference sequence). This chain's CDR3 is CASSEPGLAEETQYF. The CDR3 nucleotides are TGCGCCAGCAGTGAGCCCGGACTAGCCGAAGAGACCCAGTACTTC.

The CDR3 DNA is TGTGCCAGTAGCTTCACAGGGCAAGAGACCCAGTACTTC. Translating it yields CASSFTGQETQYF. The rearrangement uses TRBV19 and TRBJ2-5, with D perhaps TRBD1 (6 bases). In germline, CDR1 is LNHDA, CDR2 SQIVND (reference sequence). Trimming removed 6 bases at V and 2 bases at J, with 10 bases between. The CDR3 has 13 amino acids.

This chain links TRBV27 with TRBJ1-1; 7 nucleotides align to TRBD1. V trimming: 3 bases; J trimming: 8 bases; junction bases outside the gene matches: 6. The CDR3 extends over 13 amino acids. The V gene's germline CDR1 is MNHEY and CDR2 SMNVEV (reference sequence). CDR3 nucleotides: TGTGCCAGCAGTTTCCTCAGGGGGTACGAAGCTTTCTTT. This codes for CASSFLRGYEAFF.

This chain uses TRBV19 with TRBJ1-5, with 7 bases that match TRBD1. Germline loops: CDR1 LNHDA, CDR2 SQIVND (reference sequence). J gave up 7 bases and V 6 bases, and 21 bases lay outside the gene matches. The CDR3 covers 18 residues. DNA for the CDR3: TGTGCCAGTAGCTTAAAAGACTTAGGGACAGTAGAGAGGCAGCCCCAGCATTTT. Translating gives CASSLKDLGTVERQPQHF.

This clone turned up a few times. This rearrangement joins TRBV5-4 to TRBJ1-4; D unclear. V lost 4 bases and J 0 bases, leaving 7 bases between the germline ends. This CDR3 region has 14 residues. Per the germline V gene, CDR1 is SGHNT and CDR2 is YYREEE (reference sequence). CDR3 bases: TGTGCCAGCAGCGGGCAATCAACTAATGAAAAACTGTTTTTT. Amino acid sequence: CASSGQSTNEKLFF.

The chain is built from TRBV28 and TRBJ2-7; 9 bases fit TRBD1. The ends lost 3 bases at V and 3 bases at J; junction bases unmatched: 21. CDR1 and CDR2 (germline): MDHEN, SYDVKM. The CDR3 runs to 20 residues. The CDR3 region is CASSFYSLGDGTGNFYEQYF. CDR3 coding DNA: TGTGCCAGCAGTTTTTATTCTCTAGGTGATGGGACAGGGAACTTCTACGAGCAGTACTTC.

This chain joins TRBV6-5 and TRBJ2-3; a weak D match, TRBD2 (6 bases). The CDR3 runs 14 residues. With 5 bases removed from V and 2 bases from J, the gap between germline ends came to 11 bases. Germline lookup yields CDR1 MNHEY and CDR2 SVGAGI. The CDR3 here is CASSPGGDTDTQYF. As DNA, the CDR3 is TGTGCCAGCAGTCCCGGGGGAGACACAGATACGCAGTATTTT.

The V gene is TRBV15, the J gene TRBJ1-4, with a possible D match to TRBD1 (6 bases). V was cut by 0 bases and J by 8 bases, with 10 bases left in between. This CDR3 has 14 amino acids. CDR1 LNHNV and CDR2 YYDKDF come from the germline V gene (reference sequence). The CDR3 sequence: CATSRDRTAEKLFF. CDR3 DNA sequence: TGTGCCACCAGCAGAGATAGGACAGCCGAAAAACTGTTTTTT.

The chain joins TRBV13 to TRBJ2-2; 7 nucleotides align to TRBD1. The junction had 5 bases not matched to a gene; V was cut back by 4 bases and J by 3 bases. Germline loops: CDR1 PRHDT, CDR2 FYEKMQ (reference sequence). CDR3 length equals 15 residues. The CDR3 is CASSSKQGYTGELFF. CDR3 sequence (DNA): TGTGCCAGCAGCTCAAAACAGGGGTACACCGGGGAGCTGTTTTTT.

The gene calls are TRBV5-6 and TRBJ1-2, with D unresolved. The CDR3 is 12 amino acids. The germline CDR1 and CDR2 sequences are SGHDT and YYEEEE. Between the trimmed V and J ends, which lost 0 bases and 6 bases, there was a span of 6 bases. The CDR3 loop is CASSLGTDGYTF. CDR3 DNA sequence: TGTGCCAGCAGCTTGGGAACGGATGGCTACACCTTC.

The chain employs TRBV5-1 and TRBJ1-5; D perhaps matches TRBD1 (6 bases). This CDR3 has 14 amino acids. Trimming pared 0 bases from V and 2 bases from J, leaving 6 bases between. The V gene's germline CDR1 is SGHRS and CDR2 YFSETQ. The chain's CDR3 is CASSLEGGNQPQHF. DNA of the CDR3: TGCGCCAGCAGCTTGGAGGGGGGCAATCAGCCCCAGCATTTT.

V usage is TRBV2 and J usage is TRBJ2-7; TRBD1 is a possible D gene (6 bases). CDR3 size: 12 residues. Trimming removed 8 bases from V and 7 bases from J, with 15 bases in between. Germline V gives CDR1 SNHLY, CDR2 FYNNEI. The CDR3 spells CASRRGLVEQYF. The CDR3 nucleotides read TGTGCCAGCCGCAGGGGCCTTGTGGAGCAGTACTTC.

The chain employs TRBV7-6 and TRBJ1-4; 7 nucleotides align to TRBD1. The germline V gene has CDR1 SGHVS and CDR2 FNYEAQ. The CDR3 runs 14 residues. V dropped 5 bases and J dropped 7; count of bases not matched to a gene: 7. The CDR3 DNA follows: TGTGCCAGCAGCCCCCGACAGGGTGGTGAAAAACTGTTTTTT. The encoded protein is CASSPRQGGEKLFF.

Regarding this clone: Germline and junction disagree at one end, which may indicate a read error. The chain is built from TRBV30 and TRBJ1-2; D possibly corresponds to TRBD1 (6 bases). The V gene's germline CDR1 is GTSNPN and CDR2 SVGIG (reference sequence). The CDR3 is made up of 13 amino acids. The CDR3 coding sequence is TGTGCCTGTAGTGAGCAGACAGGAGGCGGCTACACCTTC. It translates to CACSEQTGGGYTF.

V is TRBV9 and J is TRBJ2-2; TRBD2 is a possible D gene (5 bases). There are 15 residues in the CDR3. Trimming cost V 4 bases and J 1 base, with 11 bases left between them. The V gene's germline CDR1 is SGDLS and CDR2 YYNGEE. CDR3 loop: CASSHPAGNTGELFF. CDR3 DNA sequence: TGTGCCAGCAGCCATCCGGCGGGGAACACCGGGGAGCTGTTTTTT.

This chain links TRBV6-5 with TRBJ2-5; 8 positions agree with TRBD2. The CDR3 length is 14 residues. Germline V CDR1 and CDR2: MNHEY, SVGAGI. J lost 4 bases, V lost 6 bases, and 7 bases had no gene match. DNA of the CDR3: TGTGCCAGCAGCGTAGAGGCGGGAGGAGAGACCCAGTACTTC. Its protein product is CASSVEAGGETQYF.

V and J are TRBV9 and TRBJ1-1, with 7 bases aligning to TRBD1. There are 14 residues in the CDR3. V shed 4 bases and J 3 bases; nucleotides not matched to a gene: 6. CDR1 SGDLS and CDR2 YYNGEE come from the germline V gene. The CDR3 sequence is CASSPGTVYTEAFF. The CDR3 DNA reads TGTGCCAGCAGCCCAGGGACAGTATACACTGAAGCTTTCTTT.